Below, 9 T cell receptor beta chains from the same sample are listed, as sequenced in a study of T cells expressing NK-cell markers. Using the 5' RACE reads, TCRdb records one entry per CDR3 protein without DNA. This sample's table has a few hundred thousand distinct CDR3 sequences. The sample was blood T cells: a sorted CD56 or NKG2C T cell subset, CD4+ or CD8+ T cells, or bulk PBMC T cells (not recorded which). The receptor source for this set is a man aged 18-69 years in good health.

The J gene is TRBJ2-7, the V gene TRBV7-9; TCRdb calls TRBD1, which cannot be checked without DNA. The CDR3 covers 16 residues. Looked up from germline, CDR1 is SEHNR and CDR2 is FQNEAQ (reference sequence). The CDR3 sequence is CASSTSGGASSYEQYF.

This sequence joins TRBV14 and TRBJ2-7; the D call from TCRdb, TRBD2, cannot be confirmed without DNA. Germline loops: CDR1 SGHDN, CDR2 FVKESK. The CDR3 runs to 14 residues. CDR3 sequence: CASSPRRPGDEQYF.

The chain employs TRBV7-2 and TRBJ2-5; absent DNA, TCRdb's TRBD2 call cannot be checked. In germline, CDR1 is SGHTA, CDR2 FQGNSA. The CDR3 consists of 15 residues. CDR3 protein: CASSRAGGGSRTQYF.

The CDR3 loop reads CASSLVLTSGTQYF. This chain connects TRBV5-6 to TRBJ2-5. The CDR3 runs 14 residues. The germline CDR1 and CDR2 sequences are SGHDT and YYEEEE. The full variable domain, completed using reference TRBV5-6 and TRBJ2-5, is DAGVTQSPTHLIKTRGQQVTLRCSPKSGHDTVSWYQQALGQGPQFIFQYYEEEERQRGNFPDRFSGHQFPNYSSELNVNALLLGDSALYLCASSLVLTSGTQYFGPGTRLLVL.

The gene calls are TRBV23-1 and TRBJ2-7. TRBV23-1 is an open reading frame, and its role is uncertain. The CDR3 has 13 amino acids. The CDR3 loop is CASSQSDPYEQYF.

The V call is TRBV27, the J call TRBJ2-7; TCRdb calls TRBD2, which cannot be checked without DNA. The CDR3 runs 15 residues. The germline V gene encodes CDR1 MNHEY and CDR2 SMNVEV (reference sequence). CDR3 loop: CASSFGRKASYEQYF.

The chain has TRBV6-1 and TRBJ2-2; as DNA is missing, the TRBD1 call by TCRdb cannot be tested. Germline-derived CDR1 and CDR2 are MNHNS and SASEGT. The CDR3 is made up of 16 amino acids. This CDR3 reads CASSLAGQGRTGELFF.

The chain carries TRBV23-1 and TRBJ2-5. TRBV23-1 is labeled an ORF, and its function is uncertain. This CDR3 has 18 amino acids. The CDR3 is CASTSGGKSYISKETQYF.

The chain couples TRBV3-1 to TRBJ1-2. Germline V lookup: CDR1 LGHDT, CDR2 YNNKEL (reference sequence). The CDR3 consists of 14 residues. CDR3 region: CASSQAQTTYGYTF.